Each of the 7 T cell receptor beta chains below was sequenced from the same sample in a study of glioma-infiltrating T cells after dendritic cell vaccination. Sequencing was performed with immunoSEQ multiplex PCR; in TCRdb, only in-frame clones are kept and a portion is missing. The table records more than 85,000 clones, roughly 90% of them present only once. The time point was: after dendritic cell vaccination, including at tumor progression/relapse. The sample in question was blood, obtained after dendritic cell vaccination. The receptors here all came from a human donor with glioblastoma.

The V call is TRBV11-2, the J call TRBJ2-3; 9 nucleotides match TRBD2. Germline CDR1 is SGHAT and CDR2 is FQNNGV. V was clipped by 2 bases and J by 3 bases; unmatched bases: 6. This CDR3 has 16 residues. CDR3 DNA sequence: TGTGCCAGCAGCTTACGGGGTAGCGGGAGTACAGATACGCAGTATTTT. Its translation: CASSLRGSGSTDTQYF.

The chain combines TRBV5-4 with TRBJ2-3; 8 bases agree with TRBD1. J was trimmed by 0 bases and V by 1 base; bases with no gene match: 7. Germline V gives CDR1 SGHNT, CDR2 YYREEE (reference sequence). This CDR3 is built from 17 residues. The CDR3 here is CASSLLSGGPSTDTQYF. The DNA for the CDR3 is TGTGCCAGCAGCTTGTTGTCAGGGGGCCCGAGCACAGATACGCAGTATTTT. Full variable domain (missing parts from reference TRBV5-4 and TRBJ2-3): ETGVTQSPTHLIKTRGQQVTLRCSSQSGHNTVSWYQQALGQGPQFIFQYYREEENGRGNFPPRFSGLQFPNYSSELNVNALELDDSALYLCASSLLSGGPSTDTQYFGPGTRLTVL.

The V and J genes are TRBV7-6 and TRBJ1-1, with D tentatively TRBD1 (5 bases). CDR3 length: 15 residues. The V gene's germline CDR1 is SGHVS and CDR2 FNYEAQ. Deletions cut 5 bases from V and 0 bases from J, with 13 bases between. CDR3 sequence (DNA): TGTGCCAGCAGCCCGGGGGGGGGTATGAACACTGAAGCTTTCTTT. It is translated as CASSPGGGMNTEAFF.

This rearrangement joins TRBV6-5 to TRBJ2-6; D is unclear. With 11 bases removed from V and 0 bases from J, the gap between germline ends came to 14 bases. The germline V gene has CDR1 MNHEY and CDR2 SVGAGI. The CDR3 runs 15 residues. CDR3 in amino acids: CAAAGTSSGANVLTF. The CDR3 DNA reads TGTGCCGCGGCCGGCACAAGCTCTGGGGCCAACGTCCTGACTTTC.

This chain's CDR3 is CAIQASHQETQYF. DNA for the CDR3: TGTGCCATTCAAGCGAGTCACCAAGAGACCCAGTACTTC. This chain uses TRBV10-3 with TRBJ2-5; D uncertain. From germline, CDR1 is ENHRY and CDR2 SYGVKD. The ends were cut back, 9 bases at V and 0 bases at J, with 11 bases in the middle. The length of the CDR3 is 13 residues.

The chain is built from TRBV30 and TRBJ1-1; D unresolved. Germline CDR1 and CDR2: GTSNPN and SVGIG (reference sequence). V was clipped by 2 bases and J by 0 bases, with 16 bases between them. The CDR3 runs 16 residues. The CDR3 spells CAWSNALGRMNTEAFF. The CDR3 DNA is TGTGCCTGGAGTAACGCCCTCGGGAGAATGAACACTGAAGCTTTCTTT.

This chain connects TRBV19 to TRBJ1-1; D call uncertain. Germline-derived CDR1 and CDR2 are LNHDA and SQIVND (reference sequence). This CDR3 spans 13 amino acids. Trimming shortened V by 3 bases and J by 3 bases, and 8 bases separated the two germline ends. CDR3 sequence: CASSMGDYTEAFF. CDR3 nucleotide sequence: TGTGCCAGTAGTATGGGAGATTACACTGAAGCTTTCTTT.